This entry describes one TCR beta chain. Antigen: not known. The CDR3 extends over 12 amino acids. Trimming cost V 5 bases and J 7 bases, with 11 bases left between them. Germline CDR1 and CDR2: SEHNR and FQNEAQ (reference sequence). A sample-barcoded 5' primer and a J-beta primer mix were used in a second PCR of roughly 7 to 11 cycles. With 12 random nucleotides, a template-switch adaptor tagged each individual cDNA molecule. TCRdb called the 5' RACE reads again in MiXCR, with one record for every CDR3 protein. This table holds nearly 1 million distinct CDR3 sequences, 45% to 60% found once. The record originates from a study of blood T cells in healthy people across ages. Broader study findings: PBMCs were not sorted, which prevented a conclusive comparison of naive versus antigen-experienced cells.

The chain recombines TRBV7-9 with TRBJ1-2; the D is unclear. Material for sequencing was blood. This clonotype originated in a woman aged 55 to 70 in good health. Here the CDR3 DNA reads TGTGCCAGCAGCCCCGAGGGCCCTGGCTACACCTTC. Its translation is CASSPEGPGYTF.